The next 15 T cell receptor beta chains were all read from a single sample in a study of cytomegalovirus exposure and HLA in healthy donors. Researchers ran the PCR with 60 Vbeta and 13 Jbeta primers. Measured with immunoSEQ multiplex PCR; TCRdb has only the in-frame clones, and not every one. This table has roughly 190,000 clones, around 81% appearing once. The sequenced sample consisted of PBMCs. Receptor source: a man aged 18 to 29 in good health and CMV-seronegative.

This chain joins TRBV28 and TRBJ2-2, with D unresolved. Per germline, CDR1 MDHEN and CDR2 SYDVKM. Trimming removed 7 bases at V and 4 bases at J, with 10 bases between. The CDR3 contains 13 residues. Written as DNA, the CDR3 is TGTGCCAGCATAGAAGCTGGCACCGGGGAGCTGTTTTTT. Its protein is CASIEAGTGELFF.

This chain connects TRBV18 to TRBJ1-2, with a weak D call TRBD1 (5 bases). Deletions cut 4 bases from V and 6 bases from J, with 15 bases between. The CDR3 is 14 residues long. Looked up from germline, CDR1 is KGHSH and CDR2 is LQKENI. CDR3 nucleotide sequence: TGTGCCAGCTCACTGCCATCAGGGTCAAATGGCTACACCTTC. It yields the protein CASSLPSGSNGYTF.

V and J are TRBV5-1 and TRBJ2-5, with D possibly matching TRBD1 (6 bases). V was cut by 5 bases and J by 4 bases, with 15 bases left in between. Germline loops: CDR1 SGHRS, CDR2 YFSETQ. The CDR3 length is 14 residues. CDR3 sequence reads: CASSRAGVGETQYF. DNA of the CDR3: TGCGCCAGCAGTCGCGCAGGGGTGGGAGAGACCCAGTACTTC.

The chain carries TRBV7-3 and TRBJ2-1; D not resolved. From germline, CDR1 is SGHTA and CDR2 FQGTGA. The CDR3 contains 14 residues. V was shortened by 1 base and J by 5 bases, with 9 bases between the two germline ends. CDR3 in amino acids: CASSLILADNEQFF. The CDR3 region has the DNA TGTGCCAGCAGCTTAATCTTAGCCGACAATGAGCAGTTCTTC.

This rearrangement joins TRBV11-2 to TRBJ1-1, with D unclear. This CDR3 contains 13 residues. Trimming shortened V by 4 bases and J by 2 bases, and 8 bases separated the two germline ends. Germline lookup yields CDR1 SGHAT and CDR2 FQNNGV. CDR3 sequence reads: CASSWSRNTEAFF. Here the CDR3 DNA reads TGTGCCAGCAGCTGGAGCCGAAACACTGAAGCTTTCTTT.

A single count supports this clone. Other DNA sequences from this sample encode an identical CDR3 as well. The rearrangement uses TRBV5-4 and TRBJ2-1, with 7 nucleotides matching TRBD2. J gave up 2 bases and V 4 bases, and 6 bases lay outside the gene matches. Germline CDR1 and CDR2: SGHNT and YYREEE (reference sequence). CDR3 length: 15 residues. CDR3 loop: CASSLKRETYNEQFF. CDR3 DNA: TGTGCCAGCAGCCTAAAGCGGGAAACCTACAATGAGCAGTTCTTC.

The chain couples TRBV11-3 to TRBJ1-1; 7 bases map to TRBD1. The CDR3 totals 14 residues. CDR1 SGHNT and CDR2 YENEEA come from the germline V gene. The J segment lost 1 base and the V segment lost 4 bases, leaving 3 bases of the junction unmatched. DNA of the CDR3: TGTGCCAGCAGCTCGGGACAGCGGAACACTGAAGCTTTCTTT. It yields the protein CASSSGQRNTEAFF.

This clone was counted a few times. V and J are TRBV19 and TRBJ2-3, with TRBD2 matching 11 bases. Germline-derived CDR1 and CDR2 are LNHDA and SQIVND (reference sequence). V shed 4 bases, J shed 4 bases, and the junction held 7 bases outside the gene matches. The CDR3 contains 16 residues. The CDR3 loop is CASSTSSGGSADTQYF. For the CDR3, the DNA is TGTGCCAGTAGTACCTCTAGCGGGGGGTCTGCAGATACGCAGTATTTT.

This clone has a single count. The V and J genes are TRBV28 and TRBJ2-2; D is perhaps TRBD1 (6 bases). Trimming took off 10 bases at V and 1 base at J, with 13 bases between the two ends. The CDR3 has 14 residues. CDR1 and CDR2 (germline): MDHEN, SYDVKM. CDR3 in DNA: TGTGCCATCAAGGACAGAAAGAACACCGGGGAGCTGTTTTTT. Translating gives CAIKDRKNTGELFF.

This chain connects TRBV11-2 to TRBJ2-7, with 11 bases lining up with TRBD2. This CDR3 is built from 15 residues. Germline values: CDR1 SGHAT, CDR2 FQNNGV. The V gene end was trimmed by 5 bases and the J gene end by 7 bases; junction bases not matched to a gene: 10. CDR3 residues: CASSQGTSGPFEQYF. CDR3 DNA: TGTGCCAGCAGCCAGGGGACTAGCGGCCCGTTTGAGCAGTACTTC.

V is TRBV6-5 and J is TRBJ2-1; 7 bases are a match to TRBD2. CDR1 is MNHEY and CDR2 is SVGAGI in the germline V gene. The CDR3 length is 15 residues. Germline trimming cut 5 bases from V and 2 bases from J; bases unmatched to any gene: 6. The CDR3 region has the DNA TGTGCCAGCAGTCCCAGCGGGGCGCCCTACAATGAGCAGTTCTTC. Translating it yields CASSPSGAPYNEQFF.

As for this clone: Other DNA sequences in this specimen translate into the identical CDR3. The J gene is TRBJ2-7, the V gene TRBV4-3; 7 positions match TRBD2. Looked up from germline, CDR1 is LGHNA and CDR2 is YSLEER. The CDR3 sequence is 13 residues long. V shed 1 base, J shed 4 bases, and the junction held 1 base outside the gene matches. CDR3 sequence reads: CASSQGGGYEQYF. The CDR3 DNA reads TGCGCCAGCAGCCAAGGGGGGGGTTACGAGCAGTACTTC.

This clone was observed a few times. The chain is built from TRBV5-4 and TRBJ2-7; the match to TRBD2 covers 11 bases. CDR3 size: 14 residues. J gave up 7 bases and V 2 bases, and 5 bases lay outside the gene matches. Germline V CDR1 and CDR2: SGHNT, YYREEE (reference sequence). In DNA, the CDR3 is TGTGCCAGCAGCTTAGGGACTAGCGGTCGGGAGCAGTACTTC. This translates into CASSLGTSGREQYF.

This chain joins TRBV7-2 and TRBJ2-5; TRBD1 aligns across 12 bases. CDR1 and CDR2 (germline): SGHTA, FQGNSA. V shed 1 base and J 5 bases; nucleotides not matched to a gene: 5. CDR3 length: 16 residues. Written as DNA, the CDR3 is TGTGCCAGCAGCTTAGGCGGGACAGGGGGCTGGGAGACCCAGTACTTC. Translated, it gives CASSLGGTGGWETQYF.

V usage is TRBV29-1 and J usage is TRBJ2-3, with TRBD1 as a possible D gene (6 bases). There are 13 residues in the CDR3. V was shortened by 7 bases and J by 6 bases, with 17 bases between the two germline ends. Germline V lookup: CDR1 SQVTM, CDR2 ANQGSEA. The DNA of the CDR3 is TGCAGCGCAAGGGCAGGGGCAGGGGATACGCAGTATTTT. This sequence encodes CSARAGAGDTQYF.